The 5 T cell receptor beta chains given below trace back to one sample, sequenced in a study of shared T cell receptors in the human thymus. Sequencing was performed with immunoSEQ multiplex PCR; in TCRdb, only in-frame clones are kept and a portion is missing. This sample has some 660,000 clones; roughly 86% occur once, and the top ten carry roughly 0.0087%. This sample also appeared in a second study, on human thymus T cells.

The sequenced sample consisted of thymocytes. The receptors here all came from a boy younger than two with a congenital heart defect.

The chain links TRBV10-3 to TRBJ2-7; 7 bases line up with TRBD1. The germline CDR1 and CDR2 sequences are ENHRY and SYGVKD. V dropped 5 bases and J dropped 2; count of bases not matched to a gene: 9. The CDR3 totals 15 residues. CDR3 in DNA: TGTGCCATCAGTACCGGGACAGTACCGACCTACGAGCAGTACTTC. Encoded protein: CAISTGTVPTYEQYF.

The J gene is TRBJ2-3, the V gene TRBV19; 14 nucleotides agree with TRBD2. V trimming: 5 bases; J trimming: 3 bases; junction bases outside the gene matches: 16. There are 20 residues in the CDR3. Germline V CDR1 and CDR2: LNHDA, SQIVND (reference sequence). CDR3 sequence (DNA): TGTGCCAGTAGTCCGCGATACTATTCGTGGACTAGCGGGAGGACAGATACGCAGTATTTT. Translation: CASSPRYYSWTSGRTDTQYF.

The gene calls are TRBV28 and TRBJ1-2; 8 bases align to TRBD1. Germline values: CDR1 MDHEN, CDR2 SYDVKM. J gave up 7 bases and V 5 bases, and 6 bases lay outside the gene matches. CDR3 length: 13 residues. The CDR3 here is CASSPTQGVGYTF. Written as DNA, the CDR3 is TGTGCCAGCAGTCCTACACAGGGGGTTGGCTACACCTTC.

V is TRBV4-2 and J is TRBJ1-4; D not certain. The CDR3 length is 15 residues. V lost 3 bases to trimming and J lost 4 bases, with 12 bases between them. Germline CDR1 and CDR2: LGHNA and YNFKEQ. The CDR3 protein is CASSHRRRGNEKLFF. The CDR3 DNA reads TGTGCCAGCAGCCATCGTCGACGGGGTAATGAAAAACTGTTTTTT.

V usage is TRBV11-2 and J usage is TRBJ2-7; D not resolved. V shed 1 base and J shed 4 bases, with 5 bases lying between them. From germline, CDR1 is SGHAT and CDR2 FQNNGV. This CDR3 has 12 residues. The CDR3 DNA reads TGTGCCAGCAGCTTAGTCTCTTACGAGCAGTACTTC. Translating gives CASSLVSYEQYF.